These 29 T cell receptor beta chains came from one sample sequenced in a study of T cells in women clearing cervical HPV infection. Sequenced by immunoSEQ multiplex PCR; TCRdb stores in-frame clones only, minus some. The sample is made up of over 15,000 clones, and the top ten hold about 10% of it. The specimen sequenced was blood buffy coat. These receptors came from a woman between 18 and 75 years old with a cervical HPV16 infection that either progressed to CIN3+ or cleared (not recorded which).

On this clone itself: The CDR3 end falls 3 residues outside the read, so it is completed with the germline J gene. The chain couples TRBV20-1 to TRBJ1-5; D possibly corresponds to TRBD1 (6 bases). CDR3 length: 14 amino acids. The V and J ends lost 3 bases and 2 bases respectively, with 11 bases between them. The germline gives CDR1 DFQATT, CDR2 SNEGSKA (reference sequence). The DNA read from the CDR3 is TGCAGTGCTAGGGGGGCTCGTGGCAATCAGCCC. Protein: CSARGARGNQP. The entire CDR3 reads CSARGARGNQPQHF.

Comments on this clone: Read sequence stops 3 residues before the CDR3 end, and the germline J gene provides the missing end. The chain couples TRBV7-8 to TRBJ1-1; D unresolved. The CDR3 length is 17 residues. CDR1 is SGHVS and CDR2 is FQNEAQ in the germline V gene. The V end was cut by 2 bases, the J end by 5 bases, with 21 bases between. This CDR3 is CASSLLAGARRETEAFF. The part of the CDR3 DNA that was read is TGTGCCAGCAGCTTATTGGCAGGCGCCAGGCGGGAGACTGAA.

Concerning this clone itself: The sequence runs out 3 residues before the end of the CDR3; the remainder is reconstructed from the germline J gene. This chain uses TRBV2 with TRBJ1-1; 7 bases line up with TRBD1. V dropped 6 bases and J dropped 6; count of bases not matched to a gene: 10. The CDR3 consists of 14 residues. CDR1 is SNHLY, CDR2 FYNNEI, per germline. CDR3 bases read: TGTGCCAGCAGCAAGACAGGGAGGCGGGCTGAA. It encodes CASSKTGRRAE. The CDR3 in full is CASSKTGRRAEAFF.

On this clone itself: The CDR3 goes on 3 residues after the read ends, and that part is filled in from the germline J gene. V and J are TRBV10-1 and TRBJ2-2, with 10 bases identical to TRBD1. After removal of 2 bases from V and 7 bases from J, the junction contained 4 bases not matched to a gene. CDR1 is WNHNN and CDR2 is SYGVQD in the germline V gene (reference sequence). The CDR3 totals 15 residues. Incomplete CDR3 DNA: TGCGCCAGCAGTGAGGACAGGGGGCGCGTCGGGGAG. Its translation: CASSEDRGRVGE. The whole CDR3 sequence is CASSEDRGRVGELFF.

Of note for this clone: The CDR3 end is not reached by the read, which stops 3 residues before it; the germline J gene fills it in. The J gene is TRBJ1-1, the V gene TRBV10-1; D is possibly TRBD1 (5 bases). CDR1 is WNHNN and CDR2 is SYGVQD in the germline V gene (reference sequence). The CDR3 length is 16 residues. Deletions cut 0 bases from V and 4 bases from J, with 15 bases between. The CDR3 bases that were read are TGCGCCAGCAGTGAGTCGGAAGACTCCGGGGGCACTGAA. Encoded protein: CASSESEDSGGTE. The full CDR3 is CASSESEDSGGTEAFF.

As to this clone: With the read ending 3 residues before the CDR3 end, the germline J gene is used to fill in that end. The chain links TRBV7-9 to TRBJ2-1; possible D gene TRBD2, 7 bases. Trimming pared 0 bases from V and 5 bases from J, leaving 11 bases between. CDR3 length: 15 residues. Germline CDR1 is SEHNR and CDR2 is FQNEAQ (reference sequence). The CDR3 sequence is CASSLAGGPNNEQFF. The CDR3 DNA, read in part, is TGTGCCAGCAGCTTAGCGGGGGGGCCAAACAATGAG.

Of note for this clone: Other DNA sequences in the same sample also yield this CDR3. The part of the CDR3 DNA that was read is TGTGCCAGCAGCTTAGCTCTATACGACGAG. Translating it yields CASSLALYDE. The entire CDR3 sequence reads CASSLALYDEQYF. This rearrangement joins TRBV7-6 to TRBJ2-7, with no clear D. The CDR3 is cut off 3 residues early in the read; its end comes from the germline J gene. Germline CDR1 reads SGHVS; CDR2 reads FNYEAQ. V was shortened by 0 bases and J by 5 bases, with 8 bases between the two germline ends. This CDR3 contains 13 residues.

Points on this clone: The read stops 3 residues short of the end of the CDR3; the missing end is completed from the germline J gene. The V call is TRBV5-1, the J call TRBJ1-1; D is perhaps TRBD1 (5 bases). CDR3 length equals 15 residues. CDR1 and CDR2 (germline): SGHRS, YFSETQ. CDR3 sequence: CASSLARAGRDEAFF. CDR3 DNA, as far as it was read: TGCGCCAGCAGCTTGGCCCGAGCGGGACGCGACGAA.

Of note for this clone: The missing CDR3 end, 3 residues past where the read stops, is filled in from the germline J gene. The J gene is TRBJ2-3, the V gene TRBV6-2 or TRBV6-3; D assignment may be TRBD1 or TRBD2 (5 bases each). Germline V lookup: CDR1 MNHEY, CDR2 SVGEGT. The length of the CDR3 is 13 residues. The sequenced CDR3 bases are TGTGCCAGCAGTCCCTTAGGTGAGGGGTCG. The encoded protein is CASSPLGEGS. The CDR3 in its entirety is CASSPLGEGSQYF.

Concerning this clone itself: The CDR3 goes on 3 residues after the read ends, and that part is filled in from the germline J gene. The rearrangement links TRBV7-6 to TRBJ2-7, with a weak D call TRBD1 (6 bases). Trimming stripped 5 bases from V and 1 base from J, with 15 bases between. The germline V gene encodes CDR1 SGHVS and CDR2 FNYEAQ. This CDR3 spans 15 amino acids. The sequenced part of the CDR3 DNA is TGTGCCAGCAGCCCGGACAGCACATCTTCCTACGAG. This gives the protein CASSPDSTSSYE. The entire CDR3 protein is CASSPDSTSSYEQYF.

As concerns this clone: The sequenced fragment ends 3 residues before the CDR3 boundary, so the rest is inferred from the germline J gene. The chain links TRBV20-1 to TRBJ2-3; TRBD2 aligns across 9 bases. Germline assignment: CDR1 DFQATT and CDR2 SNEGSKA (reference sequence). The CDR3 is made up of 13 amino acids. The V gene end was trimmed by 3 bases and the J gene end by 4 bases; junction bases not matched to a gene: 2. The CDR3 DNA, read in part, is TGCAGTGCTAGGGGACTAGCTCCAGATACG. Residues: CSARGLAPDT. The CDR3 reads in full as CSARGLAPDTQYF.

About this clone itself: The read is 3 residues too short to cover the CDR3 end, so that end is filled in from the germline J gene. The chain links TRBV19 to TRBJ1-2; 11 bases map to TRBD1. From germline, CDR1 is LNHDA and CDR2 SQIVND (reference sequence). V dropped 6 bases and J dropped 4; count of bases not matched to a gene: 7. The CDR3 sequence is 15 residues long. The sequenced part of the CDR3 DNA is TGTGCCAGTAGGCTGGGACAGGGGGTCTCCTATGGC. It is translated as CASRLGQGVSYG. The whole CDR3 protein reads CASRLGQGVSYGYTF.

As regards this clone: The read finishes 3 residues shy of the CDR3 end, and the germline J gene is used to complete it. The chain links TRBV10-3 to TRBJ1-1, with 8 nucleotides matching TRBD1. V gave up 9 bases and J gave up 4 bases; unmatched junction bases: 10. The CDR3 covers 14 residues. CDR1 ENHRY and CDR2 SYGVKD come from the germline V gene. The sequenced CDR3 bases are TGTGCCATAGGACTGACAGGGGATAGCACTGAA. Its translation: CAIGLTGDSTE. The whole CDR3 sequence reads CAIGLTGDSTEAFF.

On this clone itself: The CDR3 end lies 3 residues beyond the end of the read and is filled in from the germline J gene. The chain recombines TRBV10-3 with TRBJ2-7; D gene uncertain. CDR3 length: 12 residues. Looked up from germline, CDR1 is ENHRY and CDR2 is SYGVKD. The V end lost 3 bases, the J end lost 4 bases, and 7 bases lay between the germline ends. CDR3 DNA (partial): TGTGCCATCAGTGAAGGCACGTACGAG. Translated: CAISEGTYE. The entire CDR3 sequence reads CAISEGTYEQYF.

A word on this clone: The CDR3 end falls 3 residues outside the read, so it is completed with the germline J gene. This chain joins TRBV15 and TRBJ1-2; the D is unclear. This CDR3 is 12 amino acids long. Germline V gene data show CDR1 as LNHNV and CDR2 as YYDKDF (reference sequence). The CDR3 DNA, read in part, is TGTGCCACCAGCAGCATCGGCAGGAGC. This gives the protein CATSSIGRS. The CDR3 as a whole reads CATSSIGRSYTF.

Details on this clone: The read stops 3 residues short of the end of the CDR3; the missing end is completed from the germline J gene. The rearrangement links TRBV30 to TRBJ1-2, with 7 bases identical to TRBD1. Germline lookup yields CDR1 GTSNPN and CDR2 SVGIG (reference sequence). V was clipped by 4 bases and J by 1 base; unmatched bases: 9. This CDR3 has 15 amino acids. Incomplete CDR3 DNA: TGTGCCTGGATTACACAGGGGCTGGGTAACTATGGC. It is translated as CAWITQGLGNYG. From start to end, the CDR3 is CAWITQGLGNYGYTF.

Remarks on this clone: The read comes to an end 3 residues before the CDR3 does, leaving the germline J gene to fill in the end. The chain joins TRBV20-1 to TRBJ2-1, with a weak D call TRBD2 (7 bases). The ends were cut back, 3 bases at V and 5 bases at J, with 23 bases in the middle. The CDR3 sequence is 17 residues long. Germline loops: CDR1 DFQATT, CDR2 SNEGSKA (reference sequence). CDR3 bases read: TGCAGTGCTAGGGGTGGGGAGGGAGTGGGGGCCCACAATGAG. It yields the protein CSARGGEGVGAHNE. The full CDR3 protein reads CSARGGEGVGAHNEQFF.

Notes on this clone: The CDR3 extends 3 residues past the end of the read, so its final part is completed from the germline J gene. This chain uses TRBV7-3 with TRBJ2-1; the match to TRBD2 covers 9 bases. CDR3 length equals 16 residues. The J segment lost 0 bases and the V segment lost 5 bases, leaving 5 bases of the junction unmatched. From germline, CDR1 is SGHTA and CDR2 FQGTGA. CDR3 region: CASSAAGGSSYNEQFF. CDR3 DNA, as far as it was read: TGTGCCAGCAGCGCAGCGGGGGGTAGCTCCTACAATGAG.

Details on this clone: The read is 3 residues too short to cover the CDR3 end, so that end is filled in from the germline J gene. The chain is built from TRBV3-1 (or the pseudogene TRBV3-2) and TRBJ2-1, with 14 bases lining up with TRBD2. Looked up from germline, CDR1 is LGHDT and CDR2 is YNNKEL (reference sequence). The CDR3 is 19 residues long. Germline trimming cut 1 base from V and 4 bases from J; bases unmatched to any gene: 9. The CDR3 sequence is CASSQGGTSGRFWYNEQFF. The sequenced CDR3 bases are TGTGCCAGCAGCCAAGGGGGGACTAGCGGGAGATTTTGGTACAATGAG.

A word on this clone: The DNA ends 3 residues before the CDR3 does, and the rest of the CDR3 is filled in from the germline J gene. This chain links TRBV12-3 or TRBV12-4 with TRBJ2-6, with D possibly being TRBD2 (7 bases). The CDR3 sequence is 16 residues long. V shed 8 bases and J shed 0 bases, with 14 bases lying between them. The CDR3 spells CASPRGGGSGANVLTF. The part of the CDR3 DNA that was read is TGTGCCAGCCCGAGGGGAGGGGGCTCTGGGGCCAACGTC.

Regarding this clone: The CDR3 goes on 3 residues after the read ends, and that part is filled in from the germline J gene. This chain uses TRBV6-4 with TRBJ2-3; TRBD2 agrees at 10 bases. CDR1 and CDR2 (germline): MRHNA, SNTAGT. This CDR3 is built from 14 residues. J was trimmed by 5 bases and V by 3 bases; bases with no gene match: 2. The CDR3 bases that were read are TGTGCCAGCAGTGAAGCGGGGGGGAGAGATACG. It yields the protein CASSEAGGRDT. The full CDR3 is CASSEAGGRDTQYF.

Details on this clone: The read ends 3 residues shy of where the CDR3 ends; the end is completed using the germline J gene. V gene TRBV20-1 combines with J gene TRBJ1-1, with D tentatively TRBD1 (6 bases). From germline, CDR1 is DFQATT and CDR2 SNEGSKA (reference sequence). This CDR3 region has 12 residues. Deletions cut 6 bases from V and 7 bases from J, with 15 bases between. The CDR3 is CSATGPRDEAFF. Partial CDR3 DNA: TGCAGTGCCACAGGGCCGCGCGATGAA.

Regarding this clone: The CDR3 end is not reached by the read, which stops 3 residues before it; the germline J gene fills it in. This rearrangement joins TRBV10-3 to TRBJ2-2, with D perhaps matching TRBD1 (6 bases). Germline CDR1 is ENHRY and CDR2 is SYGVKD. This CDR3 has 13 residues. Trimming took off 6 bases at V and 8 bases at J, with 13 bases between the two ends. The CDR3 DNA, read in part, is TGTGCCATCAGGGGGGCCTCGTCAGGGGAG. It specifies CAIRGASSGE. The whole CDR3 is CAIRGASSGELFF.

Comment on this clone: The CDR3 extends 3 residues past the end of the read, so its final part is completed from the germline J gene. J is TRBJ2-5 and V is TRBV20-1; perhaps TRBD1 as D (5 bases). Germline V gene data show CDR1 as DFQATT and CDR2 as SNEGSKA (reference sequence). CDR3 length: 13 amino acids. The V end lost 6 bases, the J end lost 4 bases, and 15 bases lay between the germline ends. The covered CDR3 bases are TGCAGTGCACCGTCTAGGGGAAGAGAGACC. It codes for CSAPSRGRET. The complete CDR3 sequence is CSAPSRGRETQYF.

For this clone: The CDR3 is cut off 3 residues early in the read; its end comes from the germline J gene. The V call is TRBV15, the J call TRBJ2-3, with TRBD2 matching 8 bases. The trim removed 4 bases at V and 3 bases at J, leaving 0 bases unmatched. The germline CDR1 and CDR2 sequences are LNHNV and YYDKDF (reference sequence). The CDR3 is made up of 13 amino acids. The CDR3 here is CATSIAGTDTQYF. Partial CDR3 DNA: TGTGCCACCAGCATAGCGGGGACAGATACG. Filled out from reference TRBV15 and TRBJ2-3, the complete variable domain reads DAMVIQNPRYQVTQFGKPVTLSCSQTLNHNVMYWYQQKSSQAPKLLFHYYDKDFNNEADTPDNFQSRRPNTSFCFLDIRSPGLGDTAMYLCATSIAGTDTQYFGPGTRLTVL.

The CDR3 protein is CASSRTAQNEKLFF. The DNA read from the CDR3 is TGTGCCAGCAGCAGGACAGCTCAGAATGAAAAA. The rearrangement uses TRBV7-8 and TRBJ1-4; maybe TRBD1 (6 bases). The read ends 3 residues before the CDR3 terminus; that terminus is restored from the germline J gene. This CDR3 has 14 residues. V was cut by 5 bases and J by 5 bases, with 12 bases left in between. Germline-derived CDR1 and CDR2 are SGHVS and FQNEAQ.

To note about this clone: Read coverage stops 3 residues before the CDR3 terminus; the germline J gene supplies the remainder. The J gene is TRBJ2-6, the V gene TRBV19, with no clear D. Germline V gene data show CDR1 as LNHDA and CDR2 as SQIVND (reference sequence). V lost 8 bases and J 2 bases, leaving 19 bases between the germline ends. This CDR3 comprises 17 residues. The part of the CDR3 DNA that was read is TGTGCCAGTCGCTTAACCCGAGATACGGCTGGGGCCAACGTC. Its translation is CASRLTRDTAGANV. The full CDR3 protein reads CASRLTRDTAGANVLTF.

As to this clone: The read gets to within 3 residues of the CDR3 end, and the germline J gene fills in the rest. The chain is built from TRBV2 and TRBJ2-7, with 7 bases matching TRBD2. J was trimmed by 2 bases and V by 4 bases; bases with no gene match: 5. This CDR3 has 14 amino acids. In germline, CDR1 is SNHLY, CDR2 FYNNEI. CDR3 bases read: TGTGCCAGCAGTGCTAGCGGACCTCCCTACGAG. This codes for CASSASGPPYE. The CDR3 as a whole reads CASSASGPPYEQYF.

Details on this clone: The read terminates 3 residues before the CDR3 end, so the remaining end is supplied by the germline J gene. V gene TRBV19 combines with J gene TRBJ1-4; 7 nucleotides match TRBD1. Germline V gene lookup returns CDR1 LNHDA and CDR2 SQIVND (reference sequence). V was pared by 6 bases and J by 4 bases, with 5 bases of the junction left unmatched. CDR3 length: 14 residues. The CDR3: CASRYGQDNEKLFF. The part of the CDR3 DNA that was read is TGTGCCAGTAGATATGGACAGGATAATGAAAAA. Variable domain in full (rest from reference TRBV19 and TRBJ1-4): DGGITQSPKYLFRKEGQNVTLSCEQNLNHDAMYWYRQDPGQGLRLIYYSQIVNDFQKGDIAEGYSVSREKKESFPLTVTSAQKNPTAFYLCASRYGQDNEKLFFGSGTQLSVL.